This TCR beta chain is from a study of T cell repertoires in cytomegalovirus infection. The CDR3 has 14 amino acids. The V end lost 4 bases, the J end lost 0 bases, and 9 bases lay between the germline ends. Germline V gene lookup returns CDR1 KGHSH and CDR2 LQKENI. TCRdb analysed the reads with MiXCR anew, one entry per CDR3 protein. This table has roughly 150,000 distinct CDR3 sequences, about 20% appearing once. The chain links TRBV18 to TRBJ2-5, with D tentatively TRBD1 (5 bases). This sequence originates from a human donor in good health (CMV status not recorded). Some clones in this sample may be carry-over from other donors' samples. Material for sequencing was PBMCs. The CDR3 region is CASSRQPYQETQYF. The CDR3 DNA sequence: TGTGCCAGCTCACGACAGCCGTACCAAGAGACCCAGTACTTC.